One and the same sample provided the 21 T cell receptor beta chains below, sequenced in a study of blood T cell repertoires in COVID-19. Some clones are missing from TCRdb's copy, which holds only in-frame ones; the method was immunoSEQ multiplex PCR. Counted here are some 80,000 clones, 75% to 85% occurring once; the ten biggest clones make up approximately 20%. Sample: peripheral blood. The receptors here all came from a woman between 50 and 59 years old with acute or convalescent COVID-19.

The CDR3 reads CASSLAPGLNTEAFF. DNA of the CDR3: TGTGCCAGCAGCTTAGCCCCAGGGCTGAACACTGAAGCTTTCTTT. The chain has TRBV7-2 and TRBJ1-1, with TRBD1 as a possible D gene (5 bases). The V gene's germline CDR1 is SGHTA and CDR2 FQGNSA. With 0 bases removed from V and 0 bases from J, the gap between germline ends came to 8 bases. The CDR3 extends over 15 amino acids.

The chain has TRBV5-1 and TRBJ1-1; D is unresolved. V dropped 1 base and J dropped 3 bases, with 7 bases sitting between them. This CDR3 has 13 residues. The V gene's germline CDR1 is SGHRS and CDR2 YFSETQ. The CDR3 loop reads CASSLTPDTEAFF. The CDR3 coding sequence is TGCGCCAGCAGCTTGACACCCGACACTGAAGCTTTCTTT.

This clone was picked up one time. The rearrangement links TRBV3-1 (or the pseudogene TRBV3-2) to TRBJ1-5; tentatively, D is TRBD1 (5 bases). This CDR3 contains 15 residues. Trimming removed 4 bases at V and 9 bases at J, with 19 bases between. Germline V CDR1 and CDR2: LGHDT, YNNKEL (reference sequence). The chain's CDR3 is CASSPEGFSALPQHF. As DNA, the CDR3 is TGTGCCAGCAGCCCGGAGGGGTTCAGTGCCCTGCCCCAGCATTTT.

This clone was observed once. The genes are TRBV7-9 and TRBJ2-7, with D tentatively TRBD2 (6 bases). V gave up 5 bases and J gave up 4 bases, with 15 bases separating them. CDR1 is SEHNR, CDR2 FQNEAQ, per germline (reference sequence). The CDR3 is made up of 14 amino acids. The CDR3: CASSPPGLLYEQYF. CDR3 DNA: TGTGCCAGCAGCCCCCCGGGACTCCTATACGAGCAGTACTTC.

The J gene is TRBJ1-1, the V gene TRBV7-9; TRBD1 matches 9 bases. Unmatched junction bases numbered 8, after V lost 4 bases and J lost 5 bases. The CDR3 is 15 residues long. Germline values: CDR1 SEHNR, CDR2 FQNEAQ (reference sequence). DNA for the CDR3: TGTGCCAGCAGCTGGCCGGGACAGGGTGAAACTGAAGCTTTCTTT. Its protein is CASSWPGQGETEAFF.

J is TRBJ2-3 and V is TRBV18, with D possibly being TRBD1 (6 bases). With 8 bases removed from V and 0 bases from J, the gap between germline ends came to 30 bases. Per germline, CDR1 KGHSH and CDR2 LQKENI. This CDR3 has 20 residues. The CDR3 sequence: CASTGWARGETSSSTDTQYF. The CDR3 nucleotides read TGTGCCAGCACCGGCTGGGCCAGGGGAGAAACTTCCTCTAGCACAGATACGCAGTATTTT.

The chain joins TRBV5-6 to TRBJ2-7; 11 positions match TRBD2. Germline V gene lookup returns CDR1 SGHDT and CDR2 YYEEEE. V lost 4 bases and J lost 3; bases outside the gene matches: 9. This CDR3 has 16 amino acids. DNA for the CDR3: TGTGCCAGCAGCACCCGGACTAGCGGGCTCCTCTACGAGCAGTACTTC. Translated: CASSTRTSGLLYEQYF.

The V gene is TRBV3-1 (or the pseudogene TRBV3-2), the J gene TRBJ2-5; D call uncertain. V lost 0 bases and J 0 bases, leaving 8 bases between the germline ends. The CDR3 is 15 residues long. Germline CDR1 is LGHDT and CDR2 is YNNKEL (reference sequence). Written as DNA, the CDR3 is TGTGCCAGCAGCCAAGATCTCGGGTACCAAGAGACCCAGTACTTC. Protein: CASSQDLGYQETQYF.

This clone was counted once. The V call is TRBV28, the J call TRBJ1-4; D gene unclear. The CDR3 has 13 amino acids. Germline CDR1 MDHEN, CDR2 SYDVKM. V was pared by 6 bases and J by 8 bases, with 13 bases between. The CDR3 DNA sequence: TGTGCCAGCAGCCCGCCACCGCGGGAAAAACTGTTTTTT. Its translation is CASSPPPREKLFF.

This clone was detected once. The chain recombines TRBV6-4 with TRBJ2-1; 12 nucleotides match TRBD1. V lost 8 bases, J lost 4 bases, and 6 bases stayed unmatched. This CDR3 has 15 residues. CDR1 is MRHNA and CDR2 is SNTAGT in the germline V gene. The CDR3 nucleotides read TGTGCCAGCCGCCGGGACAGGGGGCAATACAATGAGCAGTTCTTC. Its translation is CASRRDRGQYNEQFF.

The chain combines TRBV7-2 with TRBJ2-1; 7 nucleotides agree with TRBD1. This CDR3 contains 14 residues. V lost 5 bases to trimming and J lost 3 bases; unmatched junction nucleotides: 4. Per the germline V gene, CDR1 is SGHTA and CDR2 is FQGNSA. Written as DNA, the CDR3 is TGTGCCAGCAGCCAGGGACAGTACTACAATGAGCAGTTCTTC. Translating gives CASSQGQYYNEQFF.

V and J are TRBV5-1 and TRBJ2-2; TRBD2 is a possible D gene (7 bases). Deletions cut 0 bases from V and 4 bases from J, with 13 bases between. The CDR3 loop spans 16 amino acids. Germline CDR1 SGHRS, CDR2 YFSETQ. CDR3 residues: CASSLEAGEGTGELFF. CDR3 sequence (DNA): TGCGCCAGCAGCTTGGAGGCAGGGGAGGGCACCGGGGAGCTGTTTTTT.

V is TRBV27 and J is TRBJ2-7; the match to TRBD1 covers 7 bases. From germline, CDR1 is MNHEY and CDR2 SMNVEV (reference sequence). V trimming: 6 bases; J trimming: 0 bases; junction bases outside the gene matches: 5. This CDR3 contains 14 residues. CDR3 loop: CASRRQGHSYEQYF. CDR3 DNA sequence: TGTGCCAGCAGGAGACAGGGTCACTCCTACGAGCAGTACTTC.

The chain combines TRBV7-2 with TRBJ1-3; D is undetermined. The V end was cut by 5 bases, the J end by 4 bases, with 12 bases between. Germline CDR1 SGHTA, CDR2 FQGNSA. The CDR3 runs 14 residues. CDR3 nucleotide sequence: TGTGCCAGCAGCCCTACAGTATCCGGAAACACCATATATTTT. It is translated as CASSPTVSGNTIYF.

The CDR3 region is CSVYSQGGNTIYF. CDR3 DNA sequence: TGCAGCGTGTACAGCCAGGGCGGAAACACCATATATTTT. The V gene is TRBV29-1, the J gene TRBJ1-3, with a tentative D call TRBD1 (5 bases). Germline loops: CDR1 SQVTM, CDR2 ANQGSEA. V was shortened by 6 bases and J by 4 bases, with 13 bases between the two germline ends. The CDR3 consists of 13 residues.

This chain connects TRBV27 to TRBJ1-1, with D possibly being TRBD1 (6 bases). Trimming pared 4 bases from V and 6 bases from J, leaving 12 bases between. Germline CDR1 reads MNHEY; CDR2 reads SMNVEV (reference sequence). This CDR3 contains 13 residues. The CDR3 region has the DNA TGTGCCAGCAGTTATGCAGGGGCAGCTGAAGCTTTCTTT. Translation: CASSYAGAAEAFF.

This chain joins TRBV5-5 and TRBJ2-1, with D possibly being TRBD2 (5 bases). CDR3 length equals 16 residues. V lost 4 bases and J lost 0, with 14 bases in between. CDR1 and CDR2 from the germline V gene are SGHKS and YYEKEE (reference sequence). CDR3 in amino acids: CASSPEGGSSYNEQFF. The CDR3 DNA sequence: TGTGCCAGCAGCCCCGAAGGTGGGAGCTCCTACAATGAGCAGTTCTTC.

By share, this clone ranks as hyperexpanded. The chain is built from TRBV13 and TRBJ1-5, with D maybe TRBD1 (5 bases). The CDR3 runs to 14 residues. With 3 bases removed from V and 5 bases from J, the gap between germline ends came to 11 bases. Germline V gene data show CDR1 as PRHDT and CDR2 as FYEKMQ (reference sequence). The CDR3 nucleotides are TGTGCCAGCAGCTTTCAGGGCCCTCATCAGCCCCAGCATTTT. Amino acids: CASSFQGPHQPQHF.

The rearrangement joins TRBV6-5 to TRBJ1-5; the D is unclear. Germline V lookup: CDR1 MNHEY, CDR2 SVGAGI. The CDR3 totals 13 residues. Deletions cut 5 bases from V and 3 bases from J, with 8 bases between. DNA for the CDR3: TGTGCCAGCAGTAAGAACAACAATCAGCCCCAGCATTTT. It specifies CASSKNNNQPQHF.

The chain recombines TRBV6-2 or TRBV6-3 with TRBJ1-2; TRBD1 might be the D (5 bases). The V and J ends lost 5 bases and 10 bases respectively, with 11 bases between them. Germline V gives CDR1 MNHEY, CDR2 SVGEGT. The CDR3 spans 11 residues. The DNA of the CDR3 is TGTGCCAGCAGTACGGGGGGTGACTACACCTTC. Translated, it gives CASSTGGDYTF.

The rearrangement uses TRBV27 and TRBJ2-3; TRBD1 is a possible D gene (5 bases). Germline V gene sequence: CDR1 MNHEY, CDR2 SMNVEV (reference sequence). Trimming cost V 3 bases and J 4 bases, with 11 bases left between them. CDR3 length equals 14 residues. The CDR3 here is CASSLQGFPDTQYF. The CDR3 bases are TGTGCCAGCAGTTTGCAGGGCTTTCCAGATACGCAGTATTTT.